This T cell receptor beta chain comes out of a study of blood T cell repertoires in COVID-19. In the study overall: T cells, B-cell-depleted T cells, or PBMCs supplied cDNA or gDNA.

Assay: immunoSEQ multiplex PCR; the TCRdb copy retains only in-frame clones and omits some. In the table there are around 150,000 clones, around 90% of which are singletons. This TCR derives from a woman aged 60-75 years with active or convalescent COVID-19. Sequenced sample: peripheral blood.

The CDR3 DNA follows: TGTGCCAGTAGTATCCCCGGGGGGGGGTCACCCCTCCACTTT. This translates into CASSIPGGGSPLHF. The chain carries TRBV19 and TRBJ1-6, with a weak D call TRBD1 (5 bases). V lost 3 bases and J lost 10, with 13 bases in between. Germline CDR1 is LNHDA and CDR2 is SQIVND (reference sequence). This CDR3 region has 14 residues.